What follows are 17 T cell receptor beta chains derived from one specimen sequenced in a study of blood T cell repertoires in COVID-19. The method was immunoSEQ multiplex PCR; TCRdb's version includes in-frame clones alone and lacks a portion of them. Of approximately 250,000 clones detected, approximately 90% appear once; the ten largest clones hold 1.2%. Sequenced: PBMCs or T cells enriched from blood (not recorded which). Receptors originate from a woman between 40 and 55 years old with acute COVID-19.

The rearrangement uses TRBV2 and TRBJ2-7; maybe TRBD1 (5 bases). In germline, CDR1 is SNHLY, CDR2 FYNNEI. V lost 2 bases and J lost 2, with 10 bases in between. The CDR3 length is 14 residues. CDR3 bases: TGTGCCAGCAGTGAACAGGGTGACACCTACGAGCAGTACTTC. It is translated as CASSEQGDTYEQYF.

This clone was found a few times. The gene calls are TRBV4-1 and TRBJ1-4; 7 bases match TRBD1. This CDR3 region has 19 residues. Germline V gene lookup returns CDR1 MGHRA and CDR2 YSYEKL. The V segment lost 4 bases and the J segment 5 bases; nucleotides outside the gene matches: 19. The CDR3 region has the DNA TGCGCCAGCAGCCGGCTCCCACTATTGAACAGGGGACTGAATGAAAAACTGTTTTTT. Translating it yields CASSRLPLLNRGLNEKLFF.

The chain recombines TRBV2 with TRBJ2-7; maybe TRBD2 (6 bases). The CDR3 covers 15 residues. CDR1 and CDR2 (germline): SNHLY, FYNNEI. V lost 1 base, J lost 0 bases, and 10 bases lay in between. CDR3 sequence reads: CASSEGVADSYEQYF. The CDR3 region has the DNA TGTGCCAGCAGTGAAGGGGTAGCGGACTCCTACGAGCAGTACTTC.

V and J are TRBV4-2 and TRBJ2-1, with 10 bases that match TRBD2. Germline lookup yields CDR1 LGHNA and CDR2 YNFKEQ. The V segment lost 1 base and the J segment 4 bases; nucleotides outside the gene matches: 4. This CDR3 spans 16 amino acids. The CDR3: CASSQGLSGRYNEQFF. CDR3 nucleotide sequence: TGTGCCAGCAGCCAAGGGCTTAGCGGGAGGTACAATGAGCAGTTCTTC.

CDR3 sequence (DNA): TGTGCCAGCAGTTACTCCGGACAGGGCTACGAGCAGTACGTC. This sequence encodes CASSYSGQGYEQYV. The chain joins TRBV6-2 or TRBV6-3 to TRBJ2-7, with 8 bases fitting TRBD1. V lost 0 bases to trimming and J lost 3 bases; unmatched junction nucleotides: 1. The CDR3 extends over 14 amino acids. Germline loops: CDR1 MNHEY, CDR2 SVGEGT.

This chain connects TRBV6-2 or TRBV6-3 to TRBJ2-3; D is perhaps TRBD1 (6 bases). This CDR3 region has 12 residues. The germline V gene has CDR1 MNHEY and CDR2 SVGEGT. V was trimmed by 5 bases and J by 5 bases, leaving 8 bases between them. The CDR3 protein is CASSNRVDTQYF. The CDR3 DNA sequence: TGTGCCAGCAGTAACAGGGTAGATACGCAGTATTTT.

This rearrangement joins TRBV20-1 to TRBJ2-7, with TRBD1 matching 12 bases. The V and J ends lost 3 bases and 5 bases, in that order; junction bases with no gene match: 5. Germline V lookup: CDR1 DFQATT, CDR2 SNEGSKA (reference sequence). The CDR3 has 14 residues. For the CDR3, the DNA is TGCAGTGCTAGTGGTGGGACAGGGGGCCACGAGCAGTACGTC. Translation: CSASGGTGGHEQYV.

The DNA of the CDR3 is TGTGCCAGCAGCTTAGAACCAGATGCCAACTATGGCTACACCTTC. Translation: CASSLEPDANYGYTF. J is TRBJ1-2 and V is TRBV5-6; D is uncertain. CDR3 size: 15 residues. CDR1 and CDR2 from the germline V gene are SGHDT and YYEEEE. Trimming took off 2 bases at V and 2 bases at J, with 13 bases between the two ends.

The V call is TRBV9, the J call TRBJ1-1; D gene uncertain. This CDR3 contains 17 residues. Between the trimmed V and J ends, which lost 0 bases and 1 base, there was a span of 16 bases. Germline V gene lookup returns CDR1 SGDLS and CDR2 YYNGEE. The chain's CDR3 is CASSVGPITTGNTEAFF. The CDR3 DNA follows: TGTGCCAGCAGCGTAGGACCGATTACGACTGGGAACACTGAAGCTTTCTTT.

V is TRBV19 and J is TRBJ1-1; 12 bases match TRBD1. Germline V gene data show CDR1 as LNHDA and CDR2 as SQIVND (reference sequence). V was clipped by 5 bases and J by 5 bases; unmatched bases: 9. This CDR3 has 16 amino acids. The CDR3 DNA is TGTGCCAGTAGTCCCGGGACAGGGGGCTTTGTAACTGAAGCTTTCTTT. As protein: CASSPGTGGFVTEAFF.

This rearrangement joins TRBV27 to TRBJ1-4; D remains ambiguous. This CDR3 spans 15 amino acids. Germline CDR1 MNHEY, CDR2 SMNVEV (reference sequence). V was cut by 5 bases and J by 8 bases, with 18 bases left in between. The CDR3 sequence is CASSPGAGFGEKLFF. CDR3 DNA: TGTGCCAGCAGTCCCGGAGCGGGGTTTGGCGAAAAACTGTTTTTT.

This clone was counted only a few times. The chain combines TRBV24-1 with TRBJ1-2; 7 bases fit TRBD1. V shed 4 bases, J shed 7 bases, and the junction held 8 bases outside the gene matches. CDR3 length: 14 residues. Germline values: CDR1 KGHDR, CDR2 SFDVKD. The CDR3 here is CATSETTGLGGYTF. CDR3 sequence (DNA): TGTGCCACCAGTGAGACGACAGGGTTGGGTGGCTACACCTTC.

In its sample, this clone was seen a few times. V is TRBV6-5 and J is TRBJ1-3; D unresolved. From germline, CDR1 is MNHEY and CDR2 SVGAGI. This CDR3 is 14 amino acids long. V gave up 6 bases and J gave up 5 bases, with 14 bases separating them. CDR3 loop: CASRSAYGRNTIYF. The CDR3, as DNA: TGTGCCAGCAGAAGCGCGTACGGGAGAAACACCATATATTTT.

The chain joins TRBV7-9 to TRBJ1-1; no reliable D call. CDR3 size: 15 residues. Trimming removed 2 bases from V and 1 base from J, with 11 bases in between. CDR1 is SEHNR and CDR2 is FQNEAQ in the germline V gene (reference sequence). CDR3 sequence (DNA): TGTGCCAGCAGCTTAAGTAGAAGAGGGAACACTGAAGCTTTCTTT. The encoded protein is CASSLSRRGNTEAFF.

This clone was detected a few times. The chain links TRBV28 to TRBJ2-7, with 8 bases aligning to TRBD2. V shed 5 bases, J shed 3 bases, and the junction held 12 bases outside the gene matches. Germline V lookup: CDR1 MDHEN, CDR2 SYDVKM. The CDR3 extends over 16 amino acids. Written as DNA, the CDR3 is TGTGCCAGCAGTCAACGGGGGGGGTATTTAGTCTACGAGCAGTACTTC. Translation gives CASSQRGGYLVYEQYF.

The chain recombines TRBV28 with TRBJ1-1; D is ambiguous. V was cut by 2 bases and J by 4 bases, with 11 bases left in between. The germline V gene has CDR1 MDHEN and CDR2 SYDVKM. CDR3 length equals 14 residues. Here the CDR3 reads CASSLRIPGTEAFF. The CDR3 region has the DNA TGTGCCAGCAGTTTAAGGATTCCGGGCACTGAAGCTTTCTTT. Complete variable domain (other parts from reference TRBV28 and TRBJ1-1): DVKVTQSSRYLVKRTGEKVFLECVQDMDHENMFWYRQDPGLGLRLIYFSYDVKMKEKGDIPEGYSVSREKKERFSLILESASTNQTSMYLCASSLRIPGTEAFFGQGTRLTVV.

The chain joins TRBV7-2 to TRBJ2-7; 9 nucleotides match TRBD2. The V gene's germline CDR1 is SGHTA and CDR2 FQGNSA. V shed 1 base, J shed 3 bases, and the junction held 4 bases outside the gene matches. The CDR3 has 15 residues. The DNA of the CDR3 is TGTGCCAGCAGCTTAGGAAGTAGCGGGAGCTACGAGCAGTACGTC. It is translated as CASSLGSSGSYEQYV.